The 16 T cell receptor beta chains in this list originate from one sample, sequenced in a study of T cell responses to AZD1222 COVID-19 vaccine. Profiled with immunoSEQ multiplex PCR; TCRdb holds only in-frame clones, not every one. Among tens of thousands of clones listed, around 90% were seen once. The source material was peripheral blood, sampled 28 days after the second AZD1222 dose. These receptor sequences come from an adult who received the AZD1222 COVID-19 vaccine.

This chain links TRBV19 with TRBJ1-5; no definite D call. V lost 1 base and J lost 5, with 6 bases in between. Per germline, CDR1 LNHDA and CDR2 SQIVND (reference sequence). CDR3 length: 13 amino acids. CDR3 protein: CASSIAGDQPQHF. In DNA form, the CDR3 reads TGTGCCAGTAGTATAGCCGGTGATCAGCCCCAGCATTTT.

This clone was seen a handful of times. This chain connects TRBV28 to TRBJ2-2; perhaps D is TRBD1 or TRBD2 (6 bases each). The V gene's germline CDR1 is MDHEN and CDR2 SYDVKM. The CDR3 covers 15 residues. Trimming removed 3 bases at V and 5 bases at J, with 13 bases between. CDR3 amino acids: CASSFSEGGTGELFF. CDR3 in DNA: TGTGCCAGCAGTTTTTCTGAGGGGGGTACCGGGGAGCTGTTTTTT.

The CDR3 spells CAWSDTDTQYF. CDR3 coding DNA: TGTGCCTGGAGTGATACGGATACGCAGTATTTT. The rearrangement uses TRBV30 and TRBJ2-3, with D unresolved. This CDR3 spans 11 amino acids. Trimming removed 1 base at V and 6 bases at J, with 5 bases between. In germline, CDR1 is GTSNPN, CDR2 SVGIG (reference sequence).

V gene TRBV7-2 combines with J gene TRBJ1-1; D uncertain. Between the trimmed V and J ends, which lost 6 bases and 1 base, there was a span of 9 bases. The CDR3 loop spans 13 amino acids. Germline V gene data show CDR1 as SGHTA and CDR2 as FQGNSA. CDR3 protein: CASSLQRNTEAFF. CDR3 coding DNA: TGTGCCAGCAGTTTACAACGGAACACTGAAGCTTTCTTT.

V gene TRBV11-3 combines with J gene TRBJ2-6; unclear D gene. Germline CDR1 SGHNT, CDR2 YENEEA. This CDR3 has 15 residues. V lost 7 bases to trimming and J lost 0 bases, with 10 bases between them. The CDR3 nucleotides are TGTGCCAGCACGCTGACATTCTCTGGGGCCAACGTCCTGACTTTC. This gives the protein CASTLTFSGANVLTF.

This clone was counted between two and nine times. The chain links TRBV5-6 to TRBJ1-2; no firm D call. V was shortened by 2 bases and J by 7 bases, with 12 bases between the two germline ends. The CDR3 runs 13 residues. Germline-derived CDR1 and CDR2 are SGHDT and YYEEEE. The DNA for the CDR3 is TGTGCCAGCAGCTTACCGCGGGGTACTGGCTACACCTTC. Amino acids: CASSLPRGTGYTF.

The chain has TRBV16 and TRBJ2-7; the D is unclear. V was trimmed by 7 bases and J by 4 bases, leaving 14 bases between them. CDR3 length equals 13 residues. The germline V gene encodes CDR1 KGHSY and CDR2 FQNENV. CDR3 protein: CASNLVGAYEQYF. The CDR3 coding sequence is TGTGCCAGCAACCTTGTGGGTGCGTACGAGCAGTACTTC.

The chain is built from TRBV3-1 (or the pseudogene TRBV3-2) and TRBJ2-1; 7 bases agree with TRBD2. CDR3 length: 15 amino acids. Losses at the gene ends were 8 bases for V and 0 bases for J; bases not matched to a gene: 7. CDR1 LGHDT and CDR2 YNNKEL come from the germline V gene (reference sequence). CDR3 residues: CASSLSSGSYNEQFF. DNA of the CDR3: TGTGCCAGCTCCCTCTCTAGCGGCTCCTACAATGAGCAGTTCTTC.

This clone has a handful of counts. An end of the junction differs from the germline gene, which may be a read error. J is TRBJ2-7 and V is TRBV11-2; D is possibly TRBD1 (6 bases). There are 12 residues in the CDR3. Germline V gene lookup returns CDR1 SGHAT and CDR2 FQNNGV. As DNA, the CDR3 is TGTGCCAGCAGCCTAGACAGGTACGAGCAGTACTTC. As protein: CASSLDRYEQYF. Full variable domain (outside the CDR3, taken from reference TRBV11-2 and TRBJ2-7): EAGVAQSPRYKIIEKRQSVAFWCNPISGHATLYWYQQILGQGPKLLIQFQNNGVVDDSQLPKDRFSAERLKGVDSTLKIQPAKLEDSAVYLCASSLDRYEQYFGPGTRLTVT.

This clone was picked up a small number of times. V usage is TRBV4-3 and J usage is TRBJ2-7, with 10 bases identical to TRBD2. Germline V gene lookup returns CDR1 LGHNA and CDR2 YSLEER. After removal of 0 bases from V and 6 bases from J, the junction contained 2 bases not matched to a gene. The length of the CDR3 is 14 residues. This CDR3 is CASSQELAGVEQYF. As DNA, the CDR3 is TGCGCCAGCAGCCAAGAGCTAGCGGGAGTCGAGCAGTACTTC.

The J gene is TRBJ1-1, the V gene TRBV7-6, with unresolved D. This CDR3 has 13 amino acids. CDR1 and CDR2 from the germline V gene are SGHVS and FNYEAQ. The V end was cut by 2 bases, the J end by 1 base, with 5 bases between. This chain's CDR3 is CASSLKSNTEAFF. CDR3 bases: TGTGCCAGCAGCTTAAAGTCGAACACTGAAGCTTTCTTT.

The CDR3 DNA sequence: TGTGCCAGCAGTTTACAGGGATGGGGAGAGGCTTTCTTT. It yields the protein CASSLQGWGEAFF. V gene TRBV3-1 (or the pseudogene TRBV3-2) combines with J gene TRBJ1-1, with D tentatively TRBD1 (6 bases). The V gene's germline CDR1 is LGHDT and CDR2 YNNKEL (reference sequence). Trimming took 6 bases from V and 11 from J, leaving 19 bases between them. The CDR3 covers 13 residues.

This chain links TRBV7-9 with TRBJ2-5; the match to TRBD2 covers 9 bases. In germline, CDR1 is SEHNR, CDR2 FQNEAQ (reference sequence). The CDR3 is made up of 16 amino acids. V was clipped by 1 base and J by 1 base; unmatched bases: 4. The CDR3 reads CASSLDMTSGQETQYF. The CDR3, as DNA: TGTGCCAGCAGCTTAGATATGACTAGCGGCCAAGAGACCCAGTACTTC.

The CDR3 DNA is TGCGCCAGCAGCGGGGGGACAGGGGAATTTTCCGAGCAGTACTTC. Its protein product is CASSGGTGEFSEQYF. The rearrangement links TRBV5-1 to TRBJ2-7; 10 nucleotides agree with TRBD1. The CDR3 runs 15 residues. Germline V gene data show CDR1 as SGHRS and CDR2 as YFSETQ. V shed 4 bases and J 6 bases; nucleotides not matched to a gene: 10. Combining the CDR3 with reference TRBV5-1 and TRBJ2-7 gives the whole variable domain KAGVTQTPRYLIKTRGQQVTLSCSPISGHRSVSWYQQTPGQGLQFLFEYFSETQRNKGNFPGRFSGRQFSNSRSEMNVSTLELGDSALYLCASSGGTGEFSEQYFGPGTRLTVT.

The chain is built from TRBV6-5 and TRBJ2-1, with 8 bases aligning to TRBD2. This CDR3 has 12 residues. CDR1 and CDR2 from the germline V gene are MNHEY and SVGAGI. V lost 5 bases and J lost 9; bases outside the gene matches: 3. CDR3 in DNA: TGTGCCAGCAGTATGACTAGCGCTGAGCAGTTCTTC. It translates to CASSMTSAEQFF.

This clone was seen only once. The chain's CDR3 is CASSLQRTGWGYTF. The DNA for the CDR3 is TGTGCCAGCAGCTTGCAAAGGACAGGTTGGGGCTACACCTTC. The rearrangement uses TRBV5-6 and TRBJ1-2, with 7 bases matching TRBD1. Trimming at V came to 1 base and at J to 8 bases, leaving 8 bases not matched to a gene. CDR1 and CDR2 from the germline V gene are SGHDT and YYEEEE. This CDR3 region has 14 residues.